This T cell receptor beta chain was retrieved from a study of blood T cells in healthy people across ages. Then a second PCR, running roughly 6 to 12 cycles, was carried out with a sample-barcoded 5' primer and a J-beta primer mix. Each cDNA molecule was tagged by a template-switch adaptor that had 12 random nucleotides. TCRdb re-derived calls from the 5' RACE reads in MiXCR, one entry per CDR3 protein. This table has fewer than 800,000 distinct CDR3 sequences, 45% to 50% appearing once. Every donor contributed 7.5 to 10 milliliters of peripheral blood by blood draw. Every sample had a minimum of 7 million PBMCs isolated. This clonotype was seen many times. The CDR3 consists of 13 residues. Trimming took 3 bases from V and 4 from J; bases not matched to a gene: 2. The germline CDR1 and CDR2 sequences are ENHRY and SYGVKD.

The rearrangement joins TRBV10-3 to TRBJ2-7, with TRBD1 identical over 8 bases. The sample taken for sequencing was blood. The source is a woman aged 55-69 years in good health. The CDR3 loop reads CAISDQGAYEQYF. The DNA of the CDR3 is TGTGCCATCAGTGATCAGGGGGCGTACGAGCAGTACTTC.